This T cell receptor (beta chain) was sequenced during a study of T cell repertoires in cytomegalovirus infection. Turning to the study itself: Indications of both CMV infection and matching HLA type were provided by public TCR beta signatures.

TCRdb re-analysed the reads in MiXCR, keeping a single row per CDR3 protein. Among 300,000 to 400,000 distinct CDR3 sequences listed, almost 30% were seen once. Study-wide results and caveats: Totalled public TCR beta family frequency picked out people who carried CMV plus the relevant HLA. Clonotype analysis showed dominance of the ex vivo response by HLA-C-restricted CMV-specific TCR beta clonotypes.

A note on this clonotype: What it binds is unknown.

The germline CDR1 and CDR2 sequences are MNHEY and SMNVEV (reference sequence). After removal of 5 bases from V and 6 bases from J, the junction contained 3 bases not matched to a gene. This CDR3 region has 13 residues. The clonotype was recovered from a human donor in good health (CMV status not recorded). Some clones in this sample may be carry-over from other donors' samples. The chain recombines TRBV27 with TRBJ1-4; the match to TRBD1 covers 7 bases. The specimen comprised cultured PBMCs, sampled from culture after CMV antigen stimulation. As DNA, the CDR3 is TGTGCCAGCAGTGCCGACAGGGATGAAAAACTGTTTTTT. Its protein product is CASSADRDEKLFF. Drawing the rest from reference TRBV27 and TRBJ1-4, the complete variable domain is EAQVTQNPRYLITVTGKKLTVTCSQNMNHEYMSWYRQDPGLGLRQIYYSMNVEVTDKGDVPEGYKVSRKEKRNFPLILESPSPNQTSLYFCASSADRDEKLFFGSGTQLSVL.